This TCR beta chain appears in the sequencing data of a study of T cell changes during pregnancy in multiple sclerosis. The germline CDR1 and CDR2 sequences are SGDLS and YYNGEE. The trim removed 4 bases at V and 5 bases at J, leaving 7 bases unmatched. This CDR3 comprises 15 residues. Assay: immunoSEQ multiplex PCR; the TCRdb copy retains only in-frame clones and omits some. The profile shows 90,000 to 120,000 clones, roughly nine tenths of them singletons. The source was peripheral blood, collected after pregnancy. This sequence joins TRBV9 and TRBJ2-1, with 9 bases matching TRBD2. This TCR was recovered from a female donor with multiple sclerosis, enrolled in a pregnancy study. The CDR3 here is CASSLRLAVDNEQFF. DNA for the CDR3: TGTGCCAGCAGCCTGCGACTAGCGGTCGACAATGAGCAGTTCTTC.